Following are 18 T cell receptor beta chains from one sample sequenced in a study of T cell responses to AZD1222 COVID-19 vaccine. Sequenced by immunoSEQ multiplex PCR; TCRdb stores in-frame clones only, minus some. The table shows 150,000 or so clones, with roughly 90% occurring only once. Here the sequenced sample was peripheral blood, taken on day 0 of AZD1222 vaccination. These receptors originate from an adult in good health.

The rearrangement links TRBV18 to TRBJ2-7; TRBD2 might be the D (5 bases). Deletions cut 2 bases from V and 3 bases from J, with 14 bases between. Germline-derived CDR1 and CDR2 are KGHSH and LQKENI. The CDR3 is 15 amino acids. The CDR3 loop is CASSPALASSYEQYF. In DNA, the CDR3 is TGTGCCAGCTCACCAGCGCTAGCTTCGAGCTACGAGCAGTACTTC. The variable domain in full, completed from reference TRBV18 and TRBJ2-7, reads NAGVMQNPRHLVRRRGQEARLRCSPMKGHSHVYWYRQLPEEGLKFMVYLQKENIIDESGMPKERFSAEFPKEGPSILRIQQVVRGDSAAYFCASSPALASSYEQYFGPGTRLTVT.

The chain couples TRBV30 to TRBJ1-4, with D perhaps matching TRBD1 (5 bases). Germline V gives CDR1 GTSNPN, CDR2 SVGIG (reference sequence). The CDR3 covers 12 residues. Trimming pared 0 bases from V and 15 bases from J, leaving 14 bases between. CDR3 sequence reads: CAWSVGQGRVFF. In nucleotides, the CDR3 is TGTGCCTGGAGTGTTGGGCAGGGAAGGGTGTTTTTT.

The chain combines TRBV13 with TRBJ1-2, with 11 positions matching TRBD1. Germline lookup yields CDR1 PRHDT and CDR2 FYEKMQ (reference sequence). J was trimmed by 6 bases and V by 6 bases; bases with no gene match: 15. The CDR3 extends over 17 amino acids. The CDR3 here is CASSERTGGANWHGYTF. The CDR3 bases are TGTGCCAGCAGTGAAAGGACAGGGGGCGCGAATTGGCATGGCTACACCTTC.

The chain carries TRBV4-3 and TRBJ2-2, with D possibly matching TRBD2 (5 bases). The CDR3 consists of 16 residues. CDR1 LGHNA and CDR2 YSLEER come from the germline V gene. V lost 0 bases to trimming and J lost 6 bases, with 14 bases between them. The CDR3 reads CASSQDFGLLPGELFF. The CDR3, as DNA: TGCGCCAGCAGCCAAGATTTCGGACTCCTCCCCGGGGAGCTGTTTTTT.

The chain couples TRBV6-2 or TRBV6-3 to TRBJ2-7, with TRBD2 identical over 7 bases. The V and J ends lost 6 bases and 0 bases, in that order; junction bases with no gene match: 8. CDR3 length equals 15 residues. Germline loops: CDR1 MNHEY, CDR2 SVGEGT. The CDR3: CASSHWGGSSYEQYF. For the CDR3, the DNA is TGTGCCAGCAGCCACTGGGGGGGTAGCTCCTACGAGCAGTACTTC.

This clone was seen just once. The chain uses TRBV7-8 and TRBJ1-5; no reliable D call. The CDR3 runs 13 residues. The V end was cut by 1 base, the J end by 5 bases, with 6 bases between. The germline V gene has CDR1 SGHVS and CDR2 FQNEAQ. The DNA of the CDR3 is TGTGCCAGCAGCTTAGTTAGAGATCAGCCCCAGCATTTT. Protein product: CASSLVRDQPQHF.

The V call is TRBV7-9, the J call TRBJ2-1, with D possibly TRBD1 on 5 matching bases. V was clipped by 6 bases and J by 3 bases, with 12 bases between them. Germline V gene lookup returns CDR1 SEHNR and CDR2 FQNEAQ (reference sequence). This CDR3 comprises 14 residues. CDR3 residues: CASRVRDSYNEQFF. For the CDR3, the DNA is TGTGCCAGCAGGGTTCGAGACAGCTACAATGAGCAGTTCTTC.

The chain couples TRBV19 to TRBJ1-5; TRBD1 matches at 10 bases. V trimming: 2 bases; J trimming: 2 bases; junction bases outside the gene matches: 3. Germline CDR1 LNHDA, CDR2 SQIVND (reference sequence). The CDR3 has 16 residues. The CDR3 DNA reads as TGTGCCAGTAGTATAATGGGGACAGGGGGCAATCAGCCCCAGCATTTT. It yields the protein CASSIMGTGGNQPQHF.

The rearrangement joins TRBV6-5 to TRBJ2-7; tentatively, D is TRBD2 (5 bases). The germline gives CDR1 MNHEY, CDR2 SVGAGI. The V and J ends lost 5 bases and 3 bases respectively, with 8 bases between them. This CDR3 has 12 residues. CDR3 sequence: CASSHTSYEQYF. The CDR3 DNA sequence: TGTGCCAGCAGTCACACTAGCTACGAGCAGTACTTC.

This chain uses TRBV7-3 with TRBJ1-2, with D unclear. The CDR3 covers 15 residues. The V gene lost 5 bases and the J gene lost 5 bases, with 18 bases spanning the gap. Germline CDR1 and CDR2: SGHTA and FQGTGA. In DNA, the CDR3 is TGTGCCAGCAGCCCGACGGCCCCTGGGGAATATGGCTACACCTTC. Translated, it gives CASSPTAPGEYGYTF.

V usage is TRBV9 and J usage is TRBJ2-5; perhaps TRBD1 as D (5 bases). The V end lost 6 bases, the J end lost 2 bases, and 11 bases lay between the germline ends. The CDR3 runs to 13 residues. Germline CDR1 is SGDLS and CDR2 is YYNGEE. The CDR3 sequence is CASTPGFQETQYF. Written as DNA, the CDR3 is TGTGCCAGCACCCCAGGGTTTCAAGAGACCCAGTACTTC.

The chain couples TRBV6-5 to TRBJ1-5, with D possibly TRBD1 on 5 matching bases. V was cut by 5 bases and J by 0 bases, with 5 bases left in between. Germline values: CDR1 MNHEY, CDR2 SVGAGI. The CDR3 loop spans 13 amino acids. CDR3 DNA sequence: TGTGCCAGCAGTACAGGTAGCAATCAGCCCCAGCATTTT. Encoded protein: CASSTGSNQPQHF.

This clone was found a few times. CDR3 amino acids: CASSPWTGGSNEQFF. CDR3 DNA: TGTGCCAGCAGCCCCTGGACAGGGGGGTCCAATGAGCAGTTCTTC. V is TRBV9 and J is TRBJ2-1; TRBD1 matches 10 bases. Germline V lookup: CDR1 SGDLS, CDR2 YYNGEE. With 4 bases clipped from V and 6 bases from J, the junction kept 7 bases outside the gene matches. The length of the CDR3 is 15 residues.

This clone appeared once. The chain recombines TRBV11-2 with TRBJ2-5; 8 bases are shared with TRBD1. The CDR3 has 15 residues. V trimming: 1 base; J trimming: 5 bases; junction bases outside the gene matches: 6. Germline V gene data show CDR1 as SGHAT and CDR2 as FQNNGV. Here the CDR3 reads CASSLGDRTRETQYF. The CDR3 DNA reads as TGTGCCAGCAGCTTAGGGGACAGGACCCGGGAGACCCAGTACTTC.

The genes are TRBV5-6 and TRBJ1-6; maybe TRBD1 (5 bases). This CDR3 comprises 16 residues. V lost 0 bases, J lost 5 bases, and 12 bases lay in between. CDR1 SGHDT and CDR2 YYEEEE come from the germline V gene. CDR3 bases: TGTGCCAGCAGCTTGGTAGGGGCGCAGGATAATTCACCCCTCCACTTT. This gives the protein CASSLVGAQDNSPLHF.

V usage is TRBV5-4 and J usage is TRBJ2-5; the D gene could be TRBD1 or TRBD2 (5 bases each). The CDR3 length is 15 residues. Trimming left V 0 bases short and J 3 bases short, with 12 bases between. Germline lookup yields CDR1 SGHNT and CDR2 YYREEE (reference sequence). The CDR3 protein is CASSLGPGSEETQYF. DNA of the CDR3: TGTGCCAGCAGCTTGGGACCAGGGAGTGAAGAGACCCAGTACTTC.

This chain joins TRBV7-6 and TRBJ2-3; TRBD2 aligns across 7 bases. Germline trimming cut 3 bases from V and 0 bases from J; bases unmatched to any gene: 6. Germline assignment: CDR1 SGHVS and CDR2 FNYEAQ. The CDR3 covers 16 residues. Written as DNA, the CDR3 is TGTGCCAGCAGCTTTATCCGGGAGGTTAGCACAGATACGCAGTATTTT. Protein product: CASSFIREVSTDTQYF.

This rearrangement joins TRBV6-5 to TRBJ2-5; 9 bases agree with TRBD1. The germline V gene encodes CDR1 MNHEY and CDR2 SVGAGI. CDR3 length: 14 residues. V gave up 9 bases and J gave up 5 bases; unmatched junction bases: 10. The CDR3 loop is CARVEHRGRETQYF. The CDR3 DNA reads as TGTGCCAGAGTTGAACACAGGGGGCGTGAGACCCAGTACTTC.